The clone carrying this T cell receptor (beta chain) was seen many times. The antigen remains undetermined. It was by quantitative 5'-RACE with molecular barcodes that TCR beta libraries were made. One entry per CDR3 protein, called by TCRdb with MiXCR from the 5' RACE reads. The sample has under 150,000 distinct CDR3 sequences, approximately 15% seen once. These data belong to a study of CD8 T cells in ankylosing spondylitis. Study-wide results and caveats: Clones that were linked to disease were CD8+ and were relatively rare in peripheral blood. Significant enrichment of disease-linked clones was reported in matched ankylosing spondylitis synovial fluid. It appeared that ankylosing spondylitis blood was characterized by a TCR beta motif of under ten highly homologous variants.

This TCR was recovered from a female donor with ankylosing spondylitis or in good health (not recorded which). The sample comprised blood, either unsorted or a sorted T cell fraction (not recorded which).

CDR3 residues: CSASGLNEKLFF. CDR3 in DNA: TGCAGCGCCTCCGGGCTTAATGAAAAACTGTTTTTT. The chain carries TRBV29-1 and TRBJ1-4; no definite D call. CDR3 length: 12 residues. From germline, CDR1 is SQVTM and CDR2 ANQGSEA. Deletions cut 7 bases from V and 4 bases from J, with 10 bases between. Looking up the rest from reference TRBV29-1 and TRBJ1-4 gives the full variable domain: SAVISQKPSRDICQRGTSLTIQCQVDSQVTMMFWYRQQPGQSLTLIATANQGSEATYESGFVIDKFPISRPNLTFSTLTVSNMSPEDSSIYLCSASGLNEKLFFGSGTQLSVL.